This TCR beta chain is drawn from a study of human T cells and chemical hapten exposure. Per the original methods: Sample TCR counts, which ranged from about 23,224 to 700,000, had a median of approximately 100,000. TCRdb re-called the RACE reads with MiXCR, one entry per CDR3 protein. TCRdb, rather than the study authors, made the V and J calls. The data hold 69,000 or so distinct CDR3 sequences, with over 9% observed a single time. Time point in this sample: patch test 2, 6 weeks after DPC sensitization. Treatment defined: therapeutic diphenylcyclopropenone sensitization with weekly scalp DPC. The CDR3 has 13 amino acids. The germline gives CDR1 MGHDK, CDR2 SYGVNS. Trimming cost V 2 bases and J 2 bases, with 6 bases left between them.

The receptor was derived from a woman in her 50s with alopecia areata. Some clones in this sample may be carry-over from other donors' samples. V and J are TRBV25-1 and TRBJ1-2, with D uncertain. Sequencing used whole blood, obtained in connection with sensitization to the hapten diphenylcyclopropenone (DPC). CDR3 bases: TGTGCCAGCAGTGAAACAAACAACTATGGCTACACCTTC. Its translation is CASSETNNYGYTF.